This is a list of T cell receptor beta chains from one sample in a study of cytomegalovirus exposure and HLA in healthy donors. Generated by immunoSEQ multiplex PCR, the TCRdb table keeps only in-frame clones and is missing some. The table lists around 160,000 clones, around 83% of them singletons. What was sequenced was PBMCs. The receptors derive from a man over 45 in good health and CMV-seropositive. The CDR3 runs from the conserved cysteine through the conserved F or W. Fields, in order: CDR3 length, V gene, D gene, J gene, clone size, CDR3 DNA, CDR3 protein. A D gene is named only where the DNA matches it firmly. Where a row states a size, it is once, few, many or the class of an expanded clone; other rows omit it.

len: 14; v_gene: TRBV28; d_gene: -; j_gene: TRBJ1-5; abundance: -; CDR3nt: TGTGCCAGCAGTTTGGAAGGACCAGGGCAGCCCCAGCATTTT; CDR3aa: CASSLEGPGQPQHF
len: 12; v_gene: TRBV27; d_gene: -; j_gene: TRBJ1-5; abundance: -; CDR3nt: TGTGCCAGCAGTACAGGGTATCAGCCCCAGCATTTT; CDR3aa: CASSTGYQPQHF
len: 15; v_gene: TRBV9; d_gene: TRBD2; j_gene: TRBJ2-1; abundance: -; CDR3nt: TGTGCCAGCAGCGCGACTAGCCTACAATACAATGAGCAGTTCTTC; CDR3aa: CASSATSLQYNEQFF
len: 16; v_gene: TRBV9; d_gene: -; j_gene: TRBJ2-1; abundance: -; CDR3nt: TGTGCCAGCAGCGGCCTTCACGGGACTCTCGTGCAGGAGCAGTTCTTC; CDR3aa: CASSGLHGTLVQEQFF
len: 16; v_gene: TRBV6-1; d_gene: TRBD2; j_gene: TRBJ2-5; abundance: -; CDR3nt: TGTGCCAGCAGTGCCGGACTAGCGGGGGGGCAGGAGACCCAGTACTTC; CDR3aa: CASSAGLAGGQETQYF
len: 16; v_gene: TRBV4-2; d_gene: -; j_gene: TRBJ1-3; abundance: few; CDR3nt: TGTGCCAGCAGCCTCGACGGGGGACTCTCTGGAAACACCATATATTTT; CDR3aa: CASSLDGGLSGNTIYF
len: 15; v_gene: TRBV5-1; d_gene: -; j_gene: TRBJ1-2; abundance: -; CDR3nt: TGCGCCAGCAGAAGTTTGGGGCAGGGTAGTGGTGGCTACACCTTC; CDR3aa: CASRSLGQGSGGYTF
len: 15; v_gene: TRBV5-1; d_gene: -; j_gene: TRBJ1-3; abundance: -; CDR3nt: TGCGCCAGCAGCACAGACGGGGGCTCTGGAAACACCATATATTTT; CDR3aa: CASSTDGGSGNTIYF
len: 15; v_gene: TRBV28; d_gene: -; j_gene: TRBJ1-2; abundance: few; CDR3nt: TGTGCCAGCAGTTCCCGCAGCTGGGAGAACAATGGCTACACCTTC; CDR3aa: CASSSRSWENNGYTF
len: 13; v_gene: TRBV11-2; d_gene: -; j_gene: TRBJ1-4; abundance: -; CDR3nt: TGTGCCAGCACCCTTAAGCTTAATGAAAAACTGTTTTTT; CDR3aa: CASTLKLNEKLFF
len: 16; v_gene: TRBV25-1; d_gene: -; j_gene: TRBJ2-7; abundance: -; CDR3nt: TGTGCCAGCAGTGAATACGAGAGCGGGCAACGAAACGAGCAGTACTTC; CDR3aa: CASSEYESGQRNEQYF
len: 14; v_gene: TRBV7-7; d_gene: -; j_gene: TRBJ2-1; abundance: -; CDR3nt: TGTGCCAGCAGCTTAGGCCGGGGGGCCAATGAGCAGTTCTTC; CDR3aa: CASSLGRGANEQFF
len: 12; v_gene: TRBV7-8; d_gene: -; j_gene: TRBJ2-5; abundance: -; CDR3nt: TGTGCCAGCCGGGGGATTTACGAGACCCAGTACTTC; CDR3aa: CASRGIYETQYF
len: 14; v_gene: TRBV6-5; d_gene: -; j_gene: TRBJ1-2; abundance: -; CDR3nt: TGTGCCAGCAGTTACTCGATGGGCTCAGGGTCCTACACCTTC; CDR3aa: CASSYSMGSGSYTF
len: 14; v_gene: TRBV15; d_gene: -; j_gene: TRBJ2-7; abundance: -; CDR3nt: TGTGCCACCAGCCGACAGGAAAGCTCCTACGAGCAGTACTTC; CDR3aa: CATSRQESSYEQYF
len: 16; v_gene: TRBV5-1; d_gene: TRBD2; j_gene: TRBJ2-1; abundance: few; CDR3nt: TGCGCCAGCACCCGGGTGGGACTACTCTCCTACAATGAGCAGTTCTTC; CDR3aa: CASTRVGLLSYNEQFF